The clone carrying this T cell receptor beta chain was seen repeatedly, ten times or more. V trimming: 8 bases; J trimming: 4 bases; junction bases outside the gene matches: 10. The CDR3 is 14 amino acids. The germline V gene encodes CDR1 MDHEN and CDR2 SYDVKM. This sample was taken from a study of low-dose radiotherapy and immunotherapy resistance in tumors. The wider study: Every six weeks patients received intravenous ipilimumab 1 mg/kg, and every two weeks they received intravenous nivolumab 240 mg. Intravenous cyclophosphamide 200 mg/m2 was given every two weeks, one day before radiation and immunotherapy. Patients' oral aspirin dose was 300 mg daily across four cycles from cycle 1 day 1.

Primers used for first-strand cDNA, a TRAV- and TRBV-specific set, covered both alpha and beta chains. The authors ran about 20 PCR cycles to amplify TCRs with a constant-region primer and V-primer adapter. TCRdb used MiXCR to reprocess the reads, holding one entry per CDR3 protein. The sample contains some 100,000 distinct CDR3 sequences, around a fifth of which appear only once. The time point is: after trial treatment. Treatment given: LDRT plus nivolumab, ipilimumab, low-dose cyclophosphamide and aspirin (RACIN trial). Donors were given nivolumab, ipilimumab, aspirin, low-dose cyclophosphamide and low-dose radiotherapy.

This sequence originates from a female donor with ovarian cancer. This chain connects TRBV28 to TRBJ2-7, with 8 bases fitting TRBD2. The specimen was PBMCs, collected after low-dose radiotherapy plus immunotherapy. CDR3 sequence: CASLSGTSPYEQYF. In DNA form, the CDR3 reads TGTGCCAGCCTTTCCGGGACTAGTCCGTACGAGCAGTACTTC.